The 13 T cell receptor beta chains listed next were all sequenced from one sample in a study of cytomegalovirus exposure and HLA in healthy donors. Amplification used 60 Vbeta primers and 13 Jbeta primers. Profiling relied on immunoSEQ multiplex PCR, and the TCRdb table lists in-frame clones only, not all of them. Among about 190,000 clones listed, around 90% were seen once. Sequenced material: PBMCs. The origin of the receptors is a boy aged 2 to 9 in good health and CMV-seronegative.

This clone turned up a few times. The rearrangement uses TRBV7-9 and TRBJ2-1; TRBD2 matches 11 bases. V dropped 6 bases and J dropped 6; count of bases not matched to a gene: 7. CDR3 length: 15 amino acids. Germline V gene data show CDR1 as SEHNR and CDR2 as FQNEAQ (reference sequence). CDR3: CASSRSGREGNEQFF. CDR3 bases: TGTGCCAGCAGTCGTAGCGGGAGGGAGGGCAATGAGCAGTTCTTC.

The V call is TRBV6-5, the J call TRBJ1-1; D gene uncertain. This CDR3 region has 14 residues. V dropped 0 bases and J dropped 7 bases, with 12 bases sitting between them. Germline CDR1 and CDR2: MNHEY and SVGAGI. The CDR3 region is CASSYSGSLVEAFF. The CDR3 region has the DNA TGTGCCAGCAGTTACTCGGGGAGTCTTGTTGAAGCTTTCTTT.

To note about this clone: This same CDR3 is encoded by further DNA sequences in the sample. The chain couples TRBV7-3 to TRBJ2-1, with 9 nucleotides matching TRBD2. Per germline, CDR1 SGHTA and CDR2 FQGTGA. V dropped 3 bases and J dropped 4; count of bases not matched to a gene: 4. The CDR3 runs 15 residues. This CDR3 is CASSLGLAGYNEQFF. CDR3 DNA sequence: TGTGCCAGCAGCTTGGGTCTAGCGGGGTACAATGAGCAGTTCTTC.

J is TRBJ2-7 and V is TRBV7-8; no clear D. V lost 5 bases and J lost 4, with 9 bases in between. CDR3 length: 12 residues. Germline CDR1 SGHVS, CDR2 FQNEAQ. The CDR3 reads CASSLTVYEQYF. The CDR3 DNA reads TGTGCCAGCAGCCTTACAGTATACGAGCAGTACTTC.

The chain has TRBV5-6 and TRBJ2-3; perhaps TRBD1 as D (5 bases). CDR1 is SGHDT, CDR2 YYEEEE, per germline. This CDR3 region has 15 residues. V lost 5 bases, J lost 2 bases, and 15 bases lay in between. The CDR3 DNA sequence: TGTGCCAGCAGGGCCTATCAGGGTGTCACAGATACGCAGTATTTT. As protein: CASRAYQGVTDTQYF.

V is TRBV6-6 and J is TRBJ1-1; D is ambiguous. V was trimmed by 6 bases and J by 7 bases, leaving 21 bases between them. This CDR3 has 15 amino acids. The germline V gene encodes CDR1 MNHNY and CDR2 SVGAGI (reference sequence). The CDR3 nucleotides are TGTGCCAGCAGCCAACCGGGAAACTACGACGGTGAAGCTTTCTTT. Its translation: CASSQPGNYDGEAFF.

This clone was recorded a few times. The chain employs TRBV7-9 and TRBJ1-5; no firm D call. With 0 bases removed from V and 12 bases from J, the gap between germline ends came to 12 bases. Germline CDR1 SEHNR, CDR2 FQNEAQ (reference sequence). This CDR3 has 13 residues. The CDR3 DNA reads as TGTGCCAGCAGCTTAGCGCTGAGCGGCAGCCAGCATTTT. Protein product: CASSLALSGSQHF.

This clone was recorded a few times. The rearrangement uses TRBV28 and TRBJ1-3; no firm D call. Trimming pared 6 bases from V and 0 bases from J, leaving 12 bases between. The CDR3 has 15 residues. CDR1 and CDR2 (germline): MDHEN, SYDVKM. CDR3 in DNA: TGTGCCAGCAGGTCGGGAGGGAACTCTGGAAACACCATATATTTT. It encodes CASRSGGNSGNTIYF.

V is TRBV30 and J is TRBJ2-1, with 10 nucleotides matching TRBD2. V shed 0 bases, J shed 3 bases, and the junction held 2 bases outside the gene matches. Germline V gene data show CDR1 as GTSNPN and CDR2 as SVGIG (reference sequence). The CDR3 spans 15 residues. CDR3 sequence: CAWSVLAGDYNEQFF. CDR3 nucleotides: TGTGCCTGGAGTGTGCTAGCGGGGGACTACAATGAGCAGTTCTTC.

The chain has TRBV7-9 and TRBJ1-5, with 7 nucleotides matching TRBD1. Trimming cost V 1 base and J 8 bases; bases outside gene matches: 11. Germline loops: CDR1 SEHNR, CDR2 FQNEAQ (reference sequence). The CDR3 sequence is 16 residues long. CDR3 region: CASSLGAQGVIEPQHF. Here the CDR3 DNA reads TGTGCCAGCAGCTTAGGTGCGCAGGGGGTAATTGAGCCCCAGCATTTT. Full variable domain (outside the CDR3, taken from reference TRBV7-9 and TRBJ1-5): DTGVSQNPRHKITKRGQNVTFRCDPISEHNRLYWYRQTLGQGPEFLTYFQNEAQLEKSRLLSDRFSAERPKGSFSTLEIQRTEQGDSAMYLCASSLGAQGVIEPQHFGDGTRLSIL.

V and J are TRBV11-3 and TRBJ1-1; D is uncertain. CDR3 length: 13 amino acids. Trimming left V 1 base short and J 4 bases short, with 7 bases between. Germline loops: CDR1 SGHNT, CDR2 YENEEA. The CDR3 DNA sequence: TGTGCCAGCAGCTTAGCGGAGAGCACTGAAGCTTTCTTT. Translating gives CASSLAESTEAFF.

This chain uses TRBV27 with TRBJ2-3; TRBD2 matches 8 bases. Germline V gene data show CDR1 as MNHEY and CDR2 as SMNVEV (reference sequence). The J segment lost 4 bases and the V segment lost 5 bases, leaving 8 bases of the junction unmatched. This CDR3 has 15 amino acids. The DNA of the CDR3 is TGTGCCAGCAGTCTCTCTGCGGGGGGCGCAGATACGCAGTATTTT. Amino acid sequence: CASSLSAGGADTQYF.

The CDR3 DNA reads as TGTGCCAGCAGCCAATGGTCCGCGGGAGCGGGTGAGCAGTACTTC. This translates into CASSQWSAGAGEQYF. The chain employs TRBV4-2 and TRBJ2-7, with 7 bases aligning to TRBD2. The CDR3 runs to 15 residues. CDR1 and CDR2 (germline): LGHNA, YNFKEQ. The trim removed 2 bases at V and 7 bases at J, leaving 11 bases unmatched.